This T cell receptor beta chain was sequenced in a study of blood T cell repertoires in COVID-19. Study overall: The United States, Italy and Spain supplied acute and convalescent COVID-19 samples. T cells, B-cell-depleted T cells, or PBMCs supplied cDNA or gDNA.

Authors' processing steps: Nucleated cell number was recorded as an estimate derived from reference gene primer amplification. Repertoires were generated with immunoSEQ multiplex PCR, while TCRdb's copy carries only in-frame clones and drops some. The V and J calls and clone size were taken over from that table, and D and trimming were inferred from the DNA. Among approximately 100,000 clones listed, 71% were seen once. This sequence originates from a human donor with acute or convalescent COVID-19. The donor label of this sample is uncertain. The specimen was peripheral blood.

CDR3 in DNA: TGTGCCAGCAGCAGGGTTAACTATGGCTACACCTTC. The encoded protein is CASSRVNYGYTF. The V and J genes are TRBV6-5 and TRBJ1-2; possible D gene TRBD1, 5 bases. Per germline, CDR1 MNHEY and CDR2 SVGAGI. Deletions cut 6 bases from V and 1 base from J, with 6 bases between. CDR3 length: 12 amino acids.